Included here is one TCR beta chain sequence, with context. Its cognate antigen has yet to be identified. No much larger clone is present one base from it, and per-base qualities are unavailable. Within the sample, other DNA sequences also encode this same CDR3. TCRbeta CDR3 sequencing was performed on sorted unstimulated T cells and on proliferating T cells recovered from mixed lymphocyte reactions. Fresh whole blood from ten HLA-typed healthy donors was used as the source from which PBMCs were isolated. This sample is part of a study of siplizumab effects on memory and regulatory T cells (dated by TCRdb to about 2019). In terms of the full investigation: The effect of the anti-CD2 antibody siplizumab on alloreactive T-cell subsets was examined in allogeneic mixed lymphocyte reactions constructed from human PBMCs.

Findings and caveats that apply to the study as a whole: For roughly 75-97% of proliferating CD4+ or CD8+ clones, no naive or memory phenotype could be assigned. Sequences below about 10^-5 frequency were poorly captured, so only a minor fraction of alloreactive clones could be mapped to unstimulated subsets. The cumulative frequency of alloreactive sequences traceable to unstimulated CD4+ memory T cells was significantly reduced by siplizumab. Among mappable alloreactive CD4+ clones, an average Treg-derived fraction of about 69% was observed with siplizumab, compared with more than 25% in control reactions. Whether proliferating Tregs from siplizumab cultures actually had suppressive function was not functionally confirmed. Unstimulated naive T cells appeared more diverse than memory T cells, and naive cells seemed to contribute substantially to the alloresponse.

Receptors were amplified or captured by the immunoSEQ multiplex PCR assay. Each sample had roughly 90,000 TCR templates assayed by the deep sequencing platform. Genomic DNA extracted from sorted T cells was used for TCRbeta CDR3 sequencing. On the study's bioinformatics: The R programming language was used for the clonal analysis of the TCRbeta CDR3 data. Unstimulated samples were compared with post-reaction CFSE-low samples to define alloreactive CD4+ and CD8+ clones. Regulatory or non-regulatory origin of alloreactive CD4+ clones was assigned by matching sequences to the sorted unstimulated Treg and non-Treg repertoires. TCRdb holds this immuneACCESS table with in-frame rearrangements only. Some clones are missing; in checked studies, unresolved V genes explain under half, and the rest has no known cause. That table furnishes V, J and clone size, whereas the DNA furnished D and trimming. A total of roughly 100,000 clones appear in this sample, 85% to 95% of them only once. The ten largest clones take up 0.32% of the sample.

Material: CD4+ T cells sorted from blood. This TCR was sampled from a human donor in good health.

The CDR3 sequence is CAWSPGTGNQPQHF. The base sequence is TGTGCCTGGAGCCCCGGGACAGGAAATCAGCCCCAGCATTTT. The chain is made from TRBV30 and TRBJ1-5; a stretch of 8 junction bases matches TRBD1. CDR1 and CDR2 are drawn from the germline V gene (reference sequence): GTSNPN, SVGIG. Including the terminal cysteine and phenylalanine, the CDR3 comprises 14 residues. Only CDR3 DNA is held: 42 bases, read in frame from base 1. Germline trimming amounts to 3 bases on V and 4 bases on J, with 5 as the count of junction bases outside the gene matches.